What follows describes a single T cell receptor (beta chain). This clonotype has at least ten counts. Its antigen has not been determined. One base away there is no much larger clone; base qualities are not given. V lost 2 bases and J lost 4 bases; the stretch between them is 12 bases long. Reading from cysteine to phenylalanine, the CDR3 counts 14 amino acids. The read is trimmed to its CDR3 DNA, 42 bases read in frame from base 1. According to the germline V gene, CDR1 reads SGHRS and CDR2 reads YFSETQ. Receptor amplification or capture employed 5' RACE. The sample was run on a NextSeq 500. In the TCR library protocol, unique molecular identifiers were attached to individual cDNA molecules to correct for PCR bias and sequencing error. Both TCR alpha and beta chains were sequenced, and tight co-correlation was observed between alpha and beta sequence abundances in each sample. The original methods were these. V gene, J gene and CDR3 annotation of TCR sequences was performed with Decombinator V4. TCRs were defined as expanded if a significant change between any two time points was detected under a Poisson model with p below 0.0001. Abundances of TCRs were expressed as counts per million after normalisation to the total number of TCRs sequenced in each sample. TRAV1-2 paired with TRAJ12, TRAJ20 or TRAJ33 defined MAIT TCRs, while TRAV10 paired with TRAJ18 defined iNKT TCRs. A search of VDJdb, accessed on 1 November 2021, was run for TCRs annotated to CMV, EBV and SARS-CoV-2, with TCRs annotated for multiple antigens excluded. TCRdb reworked the public reads: Q25 trimming with fastp, MiXCR clone assembly, productive beta chains retained. Here each entry gathers all rows of one CDR3 protein and keeps the most common genes and DNA. The V and J calls come from TCRdb's annotation, not from the publication. Present in this sample are about 18,000 distinct CDR3 sequences, approximately 5.6% of which were seen just once. Roughly 6.1% of the sample lies in the top ten.

This was a case-control study nested in a cohort of healthcare workers in London, UK, who had nasopharyngeal swab PCR tests and blood samples taken every week. Healthcare workers were enrolled in the week of the UK lockdown, from 23 to 31 March 2020, and were followed every week for up to roughly 16 weeks. The data stem from a study of early T cells in non-severe SARS-CoV-2 infection (dated by TCRdb to 2020 to 2022). Looking at the study overall: Bulk RNA from unsorted whole blood was used for TCR sequencing, so alpha and beta chains could not be paired.

Findings and caveats that apply to the study as a whole: VDJdb matching was skewed toward anti-spike CD8 responses and likely underestimated virus-specific expansions, missing private and CD4 specificities.

The clonotype was recovered from an adult who was a healthcare worker with PCR-confirmed SARS-CoV-2 infection or an uninfected control (not recorded which). Here the chain combines TRBV5-1 and TRBJ2-5; TRBD1 might be the D gene, on 6 matching bases. Source material: whole blood. This receptor carries the CDR3 CASSFGQGRETQYF. The DNA sequence follows: TGCGCCAGCAGCTTCGGTCAGGGGCGAGAGACCCAGTACTTC. With the portions outside the CDR3 filled from the reference TRBV5-1 and TRBJ2-5 genes, the complete variable region becomes KAGVTQTPRYLIKTRGQQVTLSCSPISGHRSVSWYQQTPGQGLQFLFEYFSETQRNKGNFPGRFSGRQFSNSRSEMNVSTLELGDSALYLCASSFGQGRETQYFGPGTRLLVL.